The present T cell receptor (beta chain) was sequenced within a study of T cells in Graves' hyperthyroidism and ophthalmopathy. Study-level points and caveats: The authors' 13 V-J model separated ophthalmopathy from stable hyperthyroidism. Most clonotypes expanded in thyroid above 0.001 were likewise present in blood. Ophthalmopathy, which appeared later, was predicted by the model a median approximately six months before onset.

Researchers barred patients who had uncontrolled infection, other autoimmune disease, pregnancy or lactation. TCR beta CDR3 regions were amplified from RNA transcripts. The TCR CDR3 was amplified in a first-round RT-PCR using the HTBI primer set. A single record per CDR3 protein comes from TCRdb applying MiXCR to the multiplex PCR reads. The sample has about 410,000 distinct CDR3 sequences, about 15% seen once; the top ten hold 15% to 20%. This clonotype was observed many times. Its cognate antigen is unknown. V was pared by 7 bases and J by 0 bases, with 16 bases between. The CDR3 extends over 14 amino acids. Germline loops: CDR1 SQVTM, CDR2 ANQGSEA.

This TCR came from a woman in her twenties or thirties with Graves' ophthalmopathy. The chain links TRBV29-1 to TRBJ2-7; D possibly uses TRBD1 or TRBD2 (6 bases each). The sequenced sample was blood. The CDR3 loop is CSALGGQSSYEQYF. CDR3 bases: TGCAGCGCCCTAGGGGGGCAGAGCTCCTACGAGCAGTACTTC.